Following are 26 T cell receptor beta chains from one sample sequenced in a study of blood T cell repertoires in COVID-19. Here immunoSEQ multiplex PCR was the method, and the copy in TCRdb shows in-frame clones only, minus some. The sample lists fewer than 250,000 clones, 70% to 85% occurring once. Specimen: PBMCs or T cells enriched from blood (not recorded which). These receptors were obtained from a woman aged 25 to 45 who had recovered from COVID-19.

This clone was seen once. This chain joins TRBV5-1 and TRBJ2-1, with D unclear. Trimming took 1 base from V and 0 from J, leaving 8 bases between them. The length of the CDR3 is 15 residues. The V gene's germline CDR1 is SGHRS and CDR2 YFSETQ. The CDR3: CASSLIPGSYNEQFF. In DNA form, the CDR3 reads TGCGCCAGCAGCTTGATTCCGGGCTCCTACAATGAGCAGTTCTTC.

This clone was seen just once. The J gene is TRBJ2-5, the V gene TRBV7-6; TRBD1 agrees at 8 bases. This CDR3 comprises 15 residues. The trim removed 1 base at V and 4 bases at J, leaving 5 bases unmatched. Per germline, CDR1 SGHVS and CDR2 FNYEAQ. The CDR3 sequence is CASSLVRQGPETQYF. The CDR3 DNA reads TGTGCCAGCAGCTTAGTAAGACAGGGGCCAGAGACCCAGTACTTC.

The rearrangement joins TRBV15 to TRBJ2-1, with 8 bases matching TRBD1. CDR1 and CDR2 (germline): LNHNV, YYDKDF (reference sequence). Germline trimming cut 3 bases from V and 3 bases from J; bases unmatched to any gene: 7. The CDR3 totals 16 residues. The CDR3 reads CATSSSGTGLYNEQFF. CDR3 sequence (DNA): TGTGCCACCAGCAGCTCCGGGACAGGACTCTACAATGAGCAGTTCTTC.

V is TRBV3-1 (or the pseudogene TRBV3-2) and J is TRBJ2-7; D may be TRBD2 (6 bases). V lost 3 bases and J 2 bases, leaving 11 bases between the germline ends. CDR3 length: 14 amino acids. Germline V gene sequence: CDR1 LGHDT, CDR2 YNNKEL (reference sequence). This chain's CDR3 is CASSQRDSTYEQYF. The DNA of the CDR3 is TGTGCCAGCAGCCAGCGGGACTCTACCTACGAGCAGTACTTC.

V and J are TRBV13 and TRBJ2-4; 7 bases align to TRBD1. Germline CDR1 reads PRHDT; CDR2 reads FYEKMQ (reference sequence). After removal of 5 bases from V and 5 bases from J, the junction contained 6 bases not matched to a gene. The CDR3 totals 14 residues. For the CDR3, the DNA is TGTGCCAGCAGCGCGACAGGGAGAGAAAACATTCAGTACTTC. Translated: CASSATGRENIQYF.

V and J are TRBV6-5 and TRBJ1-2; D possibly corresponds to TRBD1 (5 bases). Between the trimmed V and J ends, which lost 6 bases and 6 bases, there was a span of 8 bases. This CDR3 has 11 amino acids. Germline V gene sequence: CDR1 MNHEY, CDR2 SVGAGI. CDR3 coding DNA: TGTGCCAGCAGGGGGGGGAATGGCTACACCTTC. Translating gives CASRGGNGYTF.

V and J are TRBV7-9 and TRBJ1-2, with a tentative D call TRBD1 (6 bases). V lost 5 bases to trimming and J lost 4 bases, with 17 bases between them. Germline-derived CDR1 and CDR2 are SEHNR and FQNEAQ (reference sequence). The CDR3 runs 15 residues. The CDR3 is CASSDSNYRAYGYTF. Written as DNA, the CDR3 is TGTGCCAGCAGCGATAGCAACTACAGGGCCTATGGCTACACCTTC.

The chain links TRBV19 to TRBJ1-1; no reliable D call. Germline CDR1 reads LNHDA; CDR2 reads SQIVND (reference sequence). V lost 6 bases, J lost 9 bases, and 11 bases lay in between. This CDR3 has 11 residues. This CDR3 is CASRFGRQAFF. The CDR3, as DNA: TGTGCCAGTAGATTTGGGAGACAAGCTTTCTTT.

CDR3 in amino acids: CASSLADGGQETQYF. In DNA, the CDR3 is TGTGCCAGCAGCTTAGCGGACGGGGGCCAAGAGACCCAGTACTTC. This sequence joins TRBV7-9 and TRBJ2-5, with D tentatively TRBD2 (6 bases). The germline CDR1 and CDR2 sequences are SEHNR and FQNEAQ (reference sequence). The CDR3 consists of 15 residues. The germline V and J ends were trimmed by 0 bases and 1 base, with 9 bases remaining between them.

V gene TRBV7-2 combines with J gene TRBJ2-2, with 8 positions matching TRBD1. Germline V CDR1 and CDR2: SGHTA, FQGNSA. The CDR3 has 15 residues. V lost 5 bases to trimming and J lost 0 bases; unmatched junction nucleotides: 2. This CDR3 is CASSRTGSNTGELFF. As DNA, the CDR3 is TGTGCCAGCAGCCGGACAGGGTCGAACACCGGGGAGCTGTTTTTT.

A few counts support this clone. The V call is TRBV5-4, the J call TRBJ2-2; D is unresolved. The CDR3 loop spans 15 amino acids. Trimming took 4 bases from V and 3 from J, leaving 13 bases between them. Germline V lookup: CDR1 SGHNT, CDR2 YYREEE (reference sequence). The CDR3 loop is CASSNPYPHTGELFF. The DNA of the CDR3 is TGTGCCAGCAGCAACCCCTATCCGCACACCGGGGAGCTGTTTTTT.

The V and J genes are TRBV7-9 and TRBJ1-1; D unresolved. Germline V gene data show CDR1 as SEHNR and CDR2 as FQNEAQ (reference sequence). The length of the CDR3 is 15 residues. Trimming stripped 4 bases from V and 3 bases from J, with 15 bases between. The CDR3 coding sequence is TGTGCCAGCAGCTCCCGACAAATCGGGGACACTGAAGCTTTCTTT. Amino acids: CASSSRQIGDTEAFF.

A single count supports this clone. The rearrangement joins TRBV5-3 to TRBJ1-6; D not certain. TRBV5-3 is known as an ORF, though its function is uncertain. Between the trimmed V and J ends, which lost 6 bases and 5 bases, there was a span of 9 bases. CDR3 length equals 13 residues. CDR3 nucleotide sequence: TGTGCCAGAAAGGCGGTGGATAATTCACCCCTCCACTTT. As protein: CARKAVDNSPLHF.

CDR3 in DNA: TGTGCCAGTAGTCATGGACAGGGTCGATATAATTCACCCCTCCACTTT. Translation: CASSHGQGRYNSPLHF. This rearrangement joins TRBV19 to TRBJ1-6; 8 positions match TRBD1. Germline CDR1 reads LNHDA; CDR2 reads SQIVND (reference sequence). The CDR3 covers 16 residues. Germline trimming cut 5 bases from V and 4 bases from J; bases unmatched to any gene: 7.

The CDR3 loop is CASAPSGEGLAEQYF. CDR3 nucleotides: TGTGCCAGCGCCCCAAGTGGGGAAGGACTAGCGGAGCAGTACTTC. The chain is built from TRBV9 and TRBJ2-7; TRBD2 matches 9 bases. Trimming cost V 7 bases and J 7 bases; bases outside gene matches: 15. The length of the CDR3 is 15 residues. In germline, CDR1 is SGDLS, CDR2 YYNGEE. Full variable domain (rest looked up from reference TRBV9 and TRBJ2-7): DSGVTQTPKHLITATGQRVTLRCSPRSGDLSVYWYQQSLDQGLQFLIQYYNGEERAKGNILERFSAQQFPDLHSELNLSSLELGDSALYFCASAPSGEGLAEQYFGPGTRLTVT.

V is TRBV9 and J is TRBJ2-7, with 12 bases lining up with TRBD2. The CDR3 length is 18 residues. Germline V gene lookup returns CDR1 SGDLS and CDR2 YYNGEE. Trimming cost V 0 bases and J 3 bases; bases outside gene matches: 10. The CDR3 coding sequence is TGTGCCAGCAGCGTAGGACTAGCGGGAGTGGGGGGATACTACGAGCAGTACTTC. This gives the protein CASSVGLAGVGGYYEQYF.

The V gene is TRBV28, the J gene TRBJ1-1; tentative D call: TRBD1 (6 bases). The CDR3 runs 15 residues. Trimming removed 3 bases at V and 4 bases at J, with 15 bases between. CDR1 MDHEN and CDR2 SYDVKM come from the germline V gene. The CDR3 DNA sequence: TGTGCCAGCAGTTTCGGGGGGGCTGTGGGCACTGAAGCTTTCTTT. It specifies CASSFGGAVGTEAFF.

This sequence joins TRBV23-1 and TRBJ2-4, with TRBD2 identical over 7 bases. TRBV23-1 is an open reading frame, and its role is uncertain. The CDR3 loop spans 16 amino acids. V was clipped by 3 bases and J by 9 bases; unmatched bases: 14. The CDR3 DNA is TGCGCCAGCAGTCACGCCCTCGGGGATTGCGGGGGCATTCAGTACTTC. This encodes CASSHALGDCGGIQYF.

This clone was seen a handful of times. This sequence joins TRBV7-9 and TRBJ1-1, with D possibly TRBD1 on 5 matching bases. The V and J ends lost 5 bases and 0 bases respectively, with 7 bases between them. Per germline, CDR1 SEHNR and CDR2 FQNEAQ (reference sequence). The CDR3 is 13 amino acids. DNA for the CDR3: TGTGCCAGCAGCCAACAGGTGAACACTGAAGCTTTCTTT. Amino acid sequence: CASSQQVNTEAFF.

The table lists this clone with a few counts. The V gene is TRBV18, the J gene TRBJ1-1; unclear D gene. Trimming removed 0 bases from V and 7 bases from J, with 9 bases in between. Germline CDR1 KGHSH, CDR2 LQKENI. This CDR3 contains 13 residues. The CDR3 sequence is CASSPPWRDEAFF. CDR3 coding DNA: TGTGCCAGCTCACCACCGTGGCGGGATGAAGCTTTCTTT. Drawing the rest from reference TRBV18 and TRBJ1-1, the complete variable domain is NAGVMQNPRHLVRRRGQEARLRCSPMKGHSHVYWYRQLPEEGLKFMVYLQKENIIDESGMPKERFSAEFPKEGPSILRIQQVVRGDSAAYFCASSPPWRDEAFFGQGTRLTVV.

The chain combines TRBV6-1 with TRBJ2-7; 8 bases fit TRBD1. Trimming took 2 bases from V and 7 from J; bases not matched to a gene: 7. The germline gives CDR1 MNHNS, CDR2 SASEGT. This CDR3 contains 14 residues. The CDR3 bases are TGTGCCAGCAGTGAATGGCAGGGGGCGTGGGAGCAGTACTTC. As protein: CASSEWQGAWEQYF.

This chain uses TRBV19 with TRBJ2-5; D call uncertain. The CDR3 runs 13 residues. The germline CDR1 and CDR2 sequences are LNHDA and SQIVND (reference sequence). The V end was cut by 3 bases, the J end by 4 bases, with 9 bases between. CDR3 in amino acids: CASSILVGETQYF. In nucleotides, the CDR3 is TGTGCCAGTAGTATTCTAGTAGGAGAGACCCAGTACTTC.

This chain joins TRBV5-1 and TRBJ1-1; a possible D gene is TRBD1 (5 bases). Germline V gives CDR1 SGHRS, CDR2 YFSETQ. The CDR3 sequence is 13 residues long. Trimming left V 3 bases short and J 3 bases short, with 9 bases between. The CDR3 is CASSSGGYTEAFF. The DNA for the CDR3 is TGCGCCAGCAGCTCGGGGGGGTACACTGAAGCTTTCTTT.

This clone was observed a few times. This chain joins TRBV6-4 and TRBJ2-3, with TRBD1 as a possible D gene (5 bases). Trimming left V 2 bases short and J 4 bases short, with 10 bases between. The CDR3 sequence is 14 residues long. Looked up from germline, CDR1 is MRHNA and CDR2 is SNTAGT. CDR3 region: CASSDGQGADTQYF. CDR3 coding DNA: TGTGCCAGCAGTGACGGGCAGGGCGCAGATACGCAGTATTTT.

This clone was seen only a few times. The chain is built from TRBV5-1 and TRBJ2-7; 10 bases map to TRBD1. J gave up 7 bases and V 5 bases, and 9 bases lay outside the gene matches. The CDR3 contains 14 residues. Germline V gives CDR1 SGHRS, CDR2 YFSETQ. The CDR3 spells CASRRGTGAEEQYV. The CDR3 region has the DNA TGCGCCAGCAGGAGAGGGACAGGGGCTGAGGAGCAGTACGTC.

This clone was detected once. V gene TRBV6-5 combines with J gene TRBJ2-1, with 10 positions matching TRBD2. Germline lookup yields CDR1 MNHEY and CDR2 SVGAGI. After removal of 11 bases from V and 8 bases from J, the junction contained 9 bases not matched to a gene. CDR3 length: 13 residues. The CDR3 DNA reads TGTGCCTGTCGTAGCGGGAGGCGGGATGAGCAGTTCTTC. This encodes CACRSGRRDEQFF.